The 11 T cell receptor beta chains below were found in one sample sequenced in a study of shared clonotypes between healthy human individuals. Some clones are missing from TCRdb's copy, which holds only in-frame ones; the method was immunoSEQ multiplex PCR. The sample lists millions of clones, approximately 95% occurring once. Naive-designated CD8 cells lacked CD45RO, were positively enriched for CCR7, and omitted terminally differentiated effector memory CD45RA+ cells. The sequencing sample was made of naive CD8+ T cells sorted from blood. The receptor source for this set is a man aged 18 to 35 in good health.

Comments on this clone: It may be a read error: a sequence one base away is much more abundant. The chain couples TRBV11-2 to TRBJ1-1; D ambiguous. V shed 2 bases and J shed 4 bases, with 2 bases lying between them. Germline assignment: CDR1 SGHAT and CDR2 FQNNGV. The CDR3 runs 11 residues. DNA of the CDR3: TGTGCCAGCAGCTTACCCACTGAAGCTTTCTTT. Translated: CASSLPTEAFF.

As DNA, the CDR3 is TGTGCCAGCAGCTCGGGACTCTTATCCTACGAGCAGTACTTC. Translation gives CASSSGLLSYEQYF. The chain recombines TRBV5-6 with TRBJ2-7; maybe TRBD2 (6 bases). Per germline, CDR1 SGHDT and CDR2 YYEEEE. Between the trimmed V and J ends, which lost 3 bases and 1 base, there was a span of 11 bases. The CDR3 extends over 14 amino acids. Full variable domain (rest looked up from reference TRBV5-6 and TRBJ2-7): DAGVTQSPTHLIKTRGQQVTLRCSPKSGHDTVSWYQQALGQGPQFIFQYYEEEERQRGNFPDRFSGHQFPNYSSELNVNALLLGDSALYLCASSSGLLSYEQYFGPGTRLTVT.

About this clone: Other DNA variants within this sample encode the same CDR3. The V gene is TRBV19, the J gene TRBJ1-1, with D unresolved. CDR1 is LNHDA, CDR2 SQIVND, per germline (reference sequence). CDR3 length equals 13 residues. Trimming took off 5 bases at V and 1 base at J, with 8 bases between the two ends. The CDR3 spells CASSVGGNTEAFF. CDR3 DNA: TGTGCCAGTAGTGTAGGCGGGAACACTGAAGCTTTCTTT.

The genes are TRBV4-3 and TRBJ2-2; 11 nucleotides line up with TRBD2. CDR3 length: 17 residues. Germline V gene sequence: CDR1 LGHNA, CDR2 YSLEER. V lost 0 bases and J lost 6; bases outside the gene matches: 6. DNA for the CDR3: TGCGCCAGCAGCCAAGAACTAGCGGGAGATATAGCCGGGGAGCTGTTTTTT. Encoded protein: CASSQELAGDIAGELFF.

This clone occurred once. CDR3 in amino acids: CASSLIRDSSHHEQFF. The CDR3 coding sequence is TGTGCCAGCAGCTTAATACGGGACTCAAGTCATCATGAGCAGTTCTTC. This rearrangement joins TRBV7-9 to TRBJ2-1; possible D gene TRBD2, 6 bases. The V end was cut by 2 bases, the J end by 8 bases, with 19 bases between. Germline CDR1 is SEHNR and CDR2 is FQNEAQ (reference sequence). This CDR3 region has 16 residues.

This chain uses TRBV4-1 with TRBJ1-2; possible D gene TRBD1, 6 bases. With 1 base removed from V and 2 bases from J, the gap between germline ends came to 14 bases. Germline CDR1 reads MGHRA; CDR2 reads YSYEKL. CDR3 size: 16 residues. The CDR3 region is CASSQARQAENYGYTF. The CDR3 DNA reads TGCGCCAGCAGCCAAGCCCGACAGGCCGAGAACTATGGCTACACCTTC.

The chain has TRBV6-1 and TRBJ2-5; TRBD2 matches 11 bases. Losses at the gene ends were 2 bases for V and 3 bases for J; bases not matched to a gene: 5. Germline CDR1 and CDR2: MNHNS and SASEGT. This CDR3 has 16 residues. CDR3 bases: TGTGCCAGCAGTGAACGGGATAGCGGGGGGGAAGAGACCCAGTACTTC. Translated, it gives CASSERDSGGEETQYF.

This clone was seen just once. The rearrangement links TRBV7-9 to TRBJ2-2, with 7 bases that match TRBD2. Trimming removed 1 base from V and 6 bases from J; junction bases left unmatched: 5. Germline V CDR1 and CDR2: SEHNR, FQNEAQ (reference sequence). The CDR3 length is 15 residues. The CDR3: CASSLGGGYAGELFF. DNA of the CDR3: TGTGCCAGCAGCTTAGGCGGGGGATACGCCGGGGAGCTGTTTTTT. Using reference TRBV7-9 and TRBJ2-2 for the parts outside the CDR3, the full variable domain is DTGVSQNPRHKITKRGQNVTFRCDPISEHNRLYWYRQTLGQGPEFLTYFQNEAQLEKSRLLSDRFSAERPKGSFSTLEIQRTEQGDSAMYLCASSLGGGYAGELFFGEGSRLTVL.

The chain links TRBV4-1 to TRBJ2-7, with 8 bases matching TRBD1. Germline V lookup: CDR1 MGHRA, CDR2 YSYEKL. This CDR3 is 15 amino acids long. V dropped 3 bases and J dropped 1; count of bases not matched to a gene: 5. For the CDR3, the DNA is TGCGCCAGCAGCCACACGAGACAGGGGTCCTACGAGCAGTACTTC. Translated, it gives CASSHTRQGSYEQYF.

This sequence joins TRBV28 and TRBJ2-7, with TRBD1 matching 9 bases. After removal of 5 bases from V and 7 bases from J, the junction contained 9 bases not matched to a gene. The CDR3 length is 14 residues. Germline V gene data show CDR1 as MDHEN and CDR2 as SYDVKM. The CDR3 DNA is TGTGCCAGCAGTCCACAGGGGGCCCCGGTGGAGCAGTACTTC. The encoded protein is CASSPQGAPVEQYF.

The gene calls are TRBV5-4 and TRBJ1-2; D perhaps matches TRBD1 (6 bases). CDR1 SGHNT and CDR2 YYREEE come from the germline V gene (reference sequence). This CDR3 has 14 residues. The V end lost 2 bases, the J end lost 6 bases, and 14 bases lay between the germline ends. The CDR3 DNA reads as TGTGCCAGCAGCTTAGGTGGGGGCGCCCATGGCTACACCTTC. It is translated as CASSLGGGAHGYTF.